Following are 5 T cell receptor beta chains from one sample sequenced in a study of T cell responses to AZD1222 COVID-19 vaccine. TCRdb's table, derived via immunoSEQ multiplex PCR, lists solely in-frame clones and lacks some. Here the sample spans about 180,000 clones, around 94% being singletons. This material consisted of peripheral blood, taken on day 0 of AZD1222 vaccination. These receptors were taken from an adult in good health.

The V and J genes are TRBV6-2 or TRBV6-3 and TRBJ2-1, with a possible D match to TRBD2 (6 bases). Trimming cost V 6 bases and J 5 bases, with 20 bases left between them. This CDR3 has 16 amino acids. Looked up from germline, CDR1 is MNHEY and CDR2 is SVGEGT. CDR3 region: CASSSSGGIPHNEQFF. The CDR3 DNA reads as TGTGCCAGCAGCAGTTCCGGCGGGATACCCCACAATGAGCAGTTCTTC.

J is TRBJ2-5 and V is TRBV18, with D uncertain. V lost 2 bases and J lost 5, with 6 bases in between. CDR1 and CDR2 from the germline V gene are KGHSH and LQKENI. The CDR3 sequence is 12 residues long. CDR3 protein: CASSPTGETQYF. The CDR3 DNA follows: TGTGCCAGCTCACCAACTGGCGAGACCCAGTACTTC.

The chain links TRBV14 to TRBJ2-7; D is undetermined. The CDR3 is 11 residues long. Germline CDR1 SGHDN, CDR2 FVKESK. Trimming removed 0 bases at V and 3 bases at J, with 0 bases between. CDR3 sequence reads: CASSQDYEQYF. The CDR3, as DNA: TGTGCCAGCAGCCAAGACTACGAGCAGTACTTC.

This chain's CDR3 is CASSLGQGWETQYF. DNA of the CDR3: TGTGCCAGCAGCTTAGGACAGGGGTGGGAGACCCAGTACTTC. The V and J genes are TRBV11-2 and TRBJ2-5; 8 bases agree with TRBD1. V lost 1 base and J lost 5; bases outside the gene matches: 3. The length of the CDR3 is 14 residues. Germline V CDR1 and CDR2: SGHAT, FQNNGV.

The CDR3 reads CASSLVGREQHTQYF. DNA of the CDR3: TGTGCCAGCAGCTTGGTCGGGCGGGAGCAACATACGCAGTATTTT. This chain links TRBV5-4 with TRBJ2-3, with TRBD2 matching 7 bases. This CDR3 is built from 15 residues. Germline loops: CDR1 SGHNT, CDR2 YYREEE (reference sequence). Trimming took 0 bases from V and 7 from J; bases not matched to a gene: 8.